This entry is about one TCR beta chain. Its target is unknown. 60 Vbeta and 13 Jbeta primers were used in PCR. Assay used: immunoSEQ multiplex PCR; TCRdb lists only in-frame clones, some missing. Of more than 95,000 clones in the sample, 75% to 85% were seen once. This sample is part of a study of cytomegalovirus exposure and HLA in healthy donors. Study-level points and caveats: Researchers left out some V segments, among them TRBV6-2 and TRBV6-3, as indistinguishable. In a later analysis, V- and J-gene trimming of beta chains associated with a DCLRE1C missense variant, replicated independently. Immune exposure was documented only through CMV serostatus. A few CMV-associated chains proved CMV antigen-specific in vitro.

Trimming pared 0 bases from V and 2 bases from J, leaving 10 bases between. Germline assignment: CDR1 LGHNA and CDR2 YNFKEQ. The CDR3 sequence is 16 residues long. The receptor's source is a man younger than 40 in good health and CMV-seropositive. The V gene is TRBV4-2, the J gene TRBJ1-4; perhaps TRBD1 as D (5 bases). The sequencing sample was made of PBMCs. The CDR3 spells CASSQERGRTNEKLFF. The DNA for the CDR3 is TGTGCCAGCAGCCAAGAAAGGGGAAGGACTAATGAAAAACTGTTTTTT.